This T cell receptor beta chain was recovered during a study of blood T cell repertoires in COVID-19. Whole-study context: The analysed material was cDNA or gDNA that came from T cells, B-cell-depleted T cells, or PBMCs.

This table comes from immunoSEQ multiplex PCR, and its TCRdb copy is limited to in-frame clones, with some not included. This sample carries about 140,000 clones, about 76% of them seen once, and the ten largest clones take about 7.5%. Looked up from germline, CDR1 is LNHDA and CDR2 is SQIVND (reference sequence). The ends were cut back, 6 bases at V and 2 bases at J, with 11 bases in the middle. The CDR3 covers 14 residues. The chain recombines TRBV19 with TRBJ2-1, with unresolved D. The TCR comes from a human donor in a cohort sampled during active COVID-19. The sample taken for sequencing was peripheral blood. CDR3 in amino acids: CASRLTPTYNEQFF. In nucleotides, the CDR3 is TGTGCCAGTAGGTTGACACCAACCTACAATGAGCAGTTCTTC. Drawing the rest from reference TRBV19 and TRBJ2-1, the complete variable domain is DGGITQSPKYLFRKEGQNVTLSCEQNLNHDAMYWYRQDPGQGLRLIYYSQIVNDFQKGDIAEGYSVSREKKESFPLTVTSAQKNPTAFYLCASRLTPTYNEQFFGPGTRLTVL.